The 25 T cell receptor beta chains reported below all come from one sample, sequenced in a study of blood T cell repertoires in COVID-19. Assay: immunoSEQ multiplex PCR; the TCRdb copy retains only in-frame clones and omits some. Here the sample spans under 250,000 clones, approximately 88% being singletons. The sample taken for sequencing was peripheral blood. These receptor sequences come from a woman in her 30s with COVID-19, enrolled during active disease.

The gene calls are TRBV6-5 and TRBJ2-1, with 9 bases matching TRBD2. V trimming: 2 bases; J trimming: 5 bases; junction bases outside the gene matches: 7. Germline V gene data show CDR1 as MNHEY and CDR2 as SVGAGI. The CDR3 is made up of 16 amino acids. CDR3 in DNA: TGTGCCAGCAGTTACGGCGGGAGGGCGGTTAACAATGAGCAGTTCTTC. Translation gives CASSYGGRAVNNEQFF.

This clone was counted a single time. J is TRBJ2-5 and V is TRBV7-2, with D tentatively TRBD2 (5 bases). The ends were cut back, 5 bases at V and 7 bases at J, with 20 bases in the middle. The V gene's germline CDR1 is SGHTA and CDR2 FQGNSA. There are 15 residues in the CDR3. In DNA, the CDR3 is TGTGCCAGCAGCCCCTCAGCCACCCGGAGCGGGACCCAGTACTTC. Translating gives CASSPSATRSGTQYF.

CDR3 region: CASSLGIPGDSVNTEAFF. In nucleotides, the CDR3 is TGTGCCAGCAGCTTGGGAATCCCGGGGGACTCCGTGAACACTGAAGCTTTCTTT. The chain carries TRBV5-4 and TRBJ1-1; possible D gene TRBD1, 5 bases. The V gene lost 0 bases and the J gene lost 0 bases, with 18 bases spanning the gap. Germline V gene data show CDR1 as SGHNT and CDR2 as YYREEE (reference sequence). This CDR3 comprises 18 residues.

This sequence joins TRBV5-1 and TRBJ2-1; 8 positions match TRBD2. The CDR3 runs 15 residues. Germline CDR1 reads SGHRS; CDR2 reads YFSETQ. The junction had 7 bases not matched to a gene; V was cut back by 4 bases and J by 4 bases. The CDR3 here is CASSPSGRGYNEQFF. The CDR3 nucleotides are TGCGCCAGCAGCCCGAGCGGGAGAGGGTACAATGAGCAGTTCTTC.

The chain has TRBV6-5 and TRBJ2-5; D perhaps matches TRBD1 (6 bases). The germline V gene encodes CDR1 MNHEY and CDR2 SVGAGI. V gave up 7 bases and J gave up 7 bases, with 13 bases separating them. This CDR3 has 12 residues. The CDR3 sequence is CASIDRSGTQYF. The CDR3, as DNA: TGTGCCAGCATAGACAGGTCGGGGACCCAGTACTTC.

This clone was seen a few times. Other DNA sequences in the sample encode the same CDR3. The chain recombines TRBV18 with TRBJ1-1; a weak D match, TRBD1 (5 bases). Germline V gives CDR1 KGHSH, CDR2 LQKENI. V lost 3 bases to trimming and J lost 2 bases, with 7 bases between them. The CDR3 is 13 amino acids. CDR3 amino acids: CASSPQGNTEAFF. CDR3 nucleotides: TGTGCCAGCTCACCGCAGGGTAACACTGAAGCTTTCTTT.

The V and J genes are TRBV11-2 and TRBJ1-4; the D gene is possibly TRBD1 (5 bases). The CDR3 extends over 15 amino acids. CDR1 is SGHAT and CDR2 is FQNNGV in the germline V gene. The ends were cut back, 5 bases at V and 4 bases at J, with 14 bases in the middle. CDR3 nucleotides: TGTGCCAGCAGCCTTTGGACATATCGTAATGAAAAACTGTTTTTT. Its protein product is CASSLWTYRNEKLFF.

This clone was seen a single time. The gene calls are TRBV29-1 and TRBJ2-3; 8 positions agree with TRBD2. Trimming at V came to 3 bases and at J to 2 bases, leaving 13 bases not matched to a gene. Germline lookup yields CDR1 SQVTM and CDR2 ANQGSEA. The CDR3 loop spans 17 amino acids. CDR3 amino acids: CSVDWSRRGDYTDTQYF. CDR3 nucleotides: TGCAGCGTTGATTGGTCTCGGCGGGGGGACTACACAGATACGCAGTATTTT.

The J gene is TRBJ2-1, the V gene TRBV6-5, with 7 bases that match TRBD1. Germline lookup yields CDR1 MNHEY and CDR2 SVGAGI. With 5 bases clipped from V and 9 bases from J, the junction kept 10 bases outside the gene matches. The CDR3 loop spans 14 amino acids. The CDR3 loop reads CASSHATGSSEQFF. DNA for the CDR3: TGTGCCAGCAGTCACGCGACAGGGTCAAGTGAGCAGTTCTTC.

The gene calls are TRBV7-2 and TRBJ2-1, with a possible D match to TRBD1 (5 bases). The germline gives CDR1 SGHTA, CDR2 FQGNSA. Deletions cut 5 bases from V and 8 bases from J, with 19 bases between. The length of the CDR3 is 15 residues. The CDR3 loop reads CASSPRQGSVYEQFF. The DNA of the CDR3 is TGTGCCAGCAGCCCCCGGCAGGGCTCAGTATATGAGCAGTTCTTC.

The CDR3 sequence is CASSLAGQASYQETQYF. CDR3 coding DNA: TGTGCCAGCAGCTTAGCGGGACAGGCATCGTACCAAGAGACCCAGTACTTC. The rearrangement joins TRBV11-2 to TRBJ2-5; 8 bases agree with TRBD1. CDR1 and CDR2 (germline): SGHAT, FQNNGV. V dropped 1 base and J dropped 0; count of bases not matched to a gene: 7. The CDR3 has 17 residues. Combining the CDR3 with reference TRBV11-2 and TRBJ2-5 gives the whole variable domain EAGVAQSPRYKIIEKRQSVAFWCNPISGHATLYWYQQILGQGPKLLIQFQNNGVVDDSQLPKDRFSAERLKGVDSTLKIQPAKLEDSAVYLCASSLAGQASYQETQYFGPGTRLLVL.

This chain links TRBV15 with TRBJ2-6; TRBD2 is a possible D gene (6 bases). Deletions cut 0 bases from V and 0 bases from J, with 9 bases between. CDR1 and CDR2 (germline): LNHNV, YYDKDF (reference sequence). The CDR3 runs to 17 residues. The CDR3 loop is CATSRDLGGSGANVLTF. The CDR3 DNA reads TGTGCCACCAGCAGAGATCTCGGGGGCTCTGGGGCCAACGTCCTGACTTTC.

The genes are TRBV27 and TRBJ2-7; TRBD2 matches at 13 bases. The germline V gene has CDR1 MNHEY and CDR2 SMNVEV (reference sequence). The CDR3 consists of 20 residues. The junction had 17 bases not matched to a gene; V was cut back by 6 bases and J by 0 bases. CDR3 sequence: CASRSSYAGLAGRSSYEQYF. The CDR3 DNA sequence: TGTGCCAGCAGATCTTCATACGCGGGACTAGCGGGACGGAGCTCCTACGAGCAGTACTTC.

This clone came up a few times. V is TRBV28 and J is TRBJ1-6, with 8 nucleotides matching TRBD1. V lost 7 bases, J lost 6 bases, and 2 bases stayed unmatched. This CDR3 has 13 residues. Germline CDR1 and CDR2: MDHEN and SYDVKM. CDR3 bases: TGTGCCAGCACGGACAGGGTTAATTCACCCCTCCACTTT. It yields the protein CASTDRVNSPLHF.

The chain employs TRBV7-9 and TRBJ1-2, with a tentative D call TRBD1 (6 bases). Germline V lookup: CDR1 SEHNR, CDR2 FQNEAQ (reference sequence). This CDR3 has 13 residues. The germline V and J ends were trimmed by 4 bases and 2 bases, with 8 bases remaining between them. CDR3 nucleotide sequence: TGTGCCAGCAGCTATACAGGGAACTATGGCTACACCTTC. Its protein is CASSYTGNYGYTF.

J is TRBJ2-5 and V is TRBV3-1 (or the pseudogene TRBV3-2); 7 bases fit TRBD1. Trimming at V came to 2 bases and at J to 2 bases, leaving 8 bases not matched to a gene. This CDR3 has 16 residues. Germline loops: CDR1 LGHDT, CDR2 YNNKEL (reference sequence). The DNA of the CDR3 is TGTGCCAGCAGCCAACGAACGGACAGGCCACAAGAGACCCAGTACTTC. Protein sequence: CASSQRTDRPQETQYF.

The rearrangement uses TRBV6-5 and TRBJ1-1, with D tentatively TRBD1 (5 bases). Germline loops: CDR1 MNHEY, CDR2 SVGAGI. V lost 2 bases and J lost 4, with 8 bases in between. CDR3 length equals 13 residues. This CDR3 is CASSYRTGTEAFF. CDR3 sequence (DNA): TGTGCCAGCAGTTACAGAACAGGCACTGAAGCTTTCTTT.

This rearrangement joins TRBV18 to TRBJ2-1; D might be TRBD1 (5 bases). CDR3 length: 14 amino acids. Germline loops: CDR1 KGHSH, CDR2 LQKENI. Deletions cut 1 base from V and 7 bases from J, with 11 bases between. The CDR3 nucleotides read TGTGCCAGCTCACCACAGGTCAAGGGGAATGAGCAGTTCTTC. Translation gives CASSPQVKGNEQFF.

V gene TRBV3-1 (or the pseudogene TRBV3-2) combines with J gene TRBJ2-5; 10 nucleotides line up with TRBD2. Germline trimming cut 4 bases from V and 2 bases from J; bases unmatched to any gene: 4. The CDR3 consists of 15 residues. The V gene's germline CDR1 is LGHDT and CDR2 YNNKEL (reference sequence). CDR3 nucleotides: TGTGCCAGCAGCCTAGCGGGGGGCCTTCAAGAGACCCAGTACTTC. Translation: CASSLAGGLQETQYF.

The genes are TRBV29-1 and TRBJ2-1, with 10 bases fitting TRBD2. Germline V lookup: CDR1 SQVTM, CDR2 ANQGSEA. V shed 4 bases and J 9 bases; nucleotides not matched to a gene: 6. This CDR3 comprises 13 residues. In DNA form, the CDR3 reads TGCAGCGTTGTCCTAGCGGGAGTTGGTGAGCAGTTCTTC. This sequence encodes CSVVLAGVGEQFF.

This chain links TRBV4-1 with TRBJ2-3, with TRBD2 matching over 7 bases. Trimming cost V 0 bases and J 1 base; bases outside gene matches: 1. CDR1 is MGHRA and CDR2 is YSYEKL in the germline V gene. This CDR3 spans 15 amino acids. This CDR3 reads CASSQEGGGTDTQYF. The CDR3 DNA reads as TGCGCCAGCAGCCAAGAGGGGGGGGGCACAGATACGCAGTATTTT.

This sequence joins TRBV7-2 and TRBJ1-5, with D uncertain. The V end was cut by 3 bases, the J end by 4 bases, with 13 bases between. CDR1 and CDR2 from the germline V gene are SGHTA and FQGNSA. The CDR3 spans 15 residues. CDR3 loop: CASSLATESNQPQHF. CDR3 DNA sequence: TGTGCCAGCAGCTTGGCAACAGAGTCAAATCAGCCCCAGCATTTT.

The chain uses TRBV20-1 and TRBJ2-1; unclear D gene. There are 11 residues in the CDR3. The V gene lost 3 bases and the J gene lost 8 bases, with 8 bases spanning the gap. The V gene's germline CDR1 is DFQATT and CDR2 SNEGSKA (reference sequence). The CDR3 DNA sequence: TGCAGTGCTAGTTCGGTGGATGAGCAGTTCTTC. Its protein product is CSASSVDEQFF.

The chain recombines TRBV4-2 with TRBJ1-4, with D tentatively TRBD1 (6 bases). V gave up 1 base and J gave up 2 bases, with 11 bases separating them. The CDR3 consists of 16 residues. CDR1 is LGHNA and CDR2 is YNFKEQ in the germline V gene. CDR3 loop: CASSQVGGGTNEKLFF. Here the CDR3 DNA reads TGTGCCAGCAGCCAAGTGGGGGGGGGCACTAATGAAAAACTGTTTTTT.

The rearrangement uses TRBV20-1 and TRBJ1-2; D is uncertain. V lost 8 bases to trimming and J lost 3 bases, with 10 bases between them. This CDR3 spans 11 amino acids. The germline V gene has CDR1 DFQATT and CDR2 SNEGSKA (reference sequence). CDR3 loop: CSSKEDYGYTF. The CDR3 nucleotides are TGCAGTTCGAAGGAGGACTATGGCTACACCTTC.